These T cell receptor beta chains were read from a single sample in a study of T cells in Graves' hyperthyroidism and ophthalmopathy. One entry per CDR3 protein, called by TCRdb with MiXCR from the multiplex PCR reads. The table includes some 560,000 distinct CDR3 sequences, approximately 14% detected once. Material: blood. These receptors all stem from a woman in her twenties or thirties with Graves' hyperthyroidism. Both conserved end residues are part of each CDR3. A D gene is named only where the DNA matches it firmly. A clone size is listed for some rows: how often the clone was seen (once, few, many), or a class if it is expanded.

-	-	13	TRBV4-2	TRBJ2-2	TGTGCCAGCAGCCAAGGGGCCGCCGGGGAGCTGTTTTTT	CASSQGAAGELFF
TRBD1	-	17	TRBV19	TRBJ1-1	TGTGCCAGTAGCAACCTACCGACAGGGAATTGGAACACTGAAGCTTTCTTT	CASSNLPTGNWNTEAFF
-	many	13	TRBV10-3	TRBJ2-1	TGTGCCATCAGTGAACTAGAGGGTGGTGAGCAGTTCTTC	CAISELEGGEQFF
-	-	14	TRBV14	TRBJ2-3	TGTGCCAGCAGCCAAGTTCCGGGAGCAGATACGCAGTATTTT	CASSQVPGADTQYF
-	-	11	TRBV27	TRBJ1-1	TGTGCCAGCCTGGGGGGGAATATTGGTTTCTTT	CASLGGNIGFF
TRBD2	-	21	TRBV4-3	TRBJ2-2	TGCGCCAGCAGCCAATTTTATCGCGCAGGGGGACTAGCGGGACTGAGCGGGGAGCTGTTTTTT	CASSQFYRAGGLAGLSGELFF
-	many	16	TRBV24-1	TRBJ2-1	TGTGCCACCAGTGGCCCGGGCGCGAGCTCCTACAATGAGCAGTTCTTC	CATSGPGASSYNEQFF
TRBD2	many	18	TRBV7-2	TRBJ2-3	TGTGCCAGCAGCTTCCCACTCCAGCGGGAGTTATTTACAGATACGCAGTATTTT	CASSFPLQRELFTDTQYF
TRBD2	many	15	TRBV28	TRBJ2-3	TGTGCCAGCAGTCCAGAAACGGGACTAGATTATACGCAGTATTTT	CASSPETGLDYTQYF
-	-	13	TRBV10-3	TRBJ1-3	TGTGCCATCAGTGGTCGATCTGGAAACACCATATATTTT	CAISGRSGNTIYF